One and the same sample provided the 18 T cell receptor beta chains below, sequenced in a study of T cell repertoires in cytomegalovirus infection (dated by TCRdb to 2018 to 2020). No cognate antigen is known for these TCRs. The label giving this sample's treatment or condition can be read as: in vitro stimulation with specific CMV peptide epitopes to enrich CMV-specific T cells. The sequencing machine was an Illumina HiSeq 1500. TCRdb redid the processing of the public reads, applying fastp at Q25 and MiXCR, and retained in-frame beta chains. Identical CDR3 proteins give one entry, which carries the most common genes and DNA. This sample is represented by some 310,000 distinct CDR3 sequences; 20% to 25% of them were singletons. In total, the top ten clones hold about 14% of the sample. The material sequenced was cultured PBMCs, taken from culture after CMV antigen stimulation. The receptors shown here come from a human donor in good health (CMV status not recorded). Some clones in this sample may be carry-over from other donors' samples.

V gene TRBV19 combines with J gene TRBJ1-1, with 7 bases lining up with TRBD1. The germline V gene encodes CDR1 LNHDA and CDR2 SQIVND (reference sequence). Losses at the gene ends were 4 bases for V and 2 bases for J; bases not matched to a gene: 13. This CDR3 has 17 residues. CDR3 sequence: CASSTYPTGTVNTEAFF. The CDR3 DNA reads as TGTGCCAGTAGTACCTACCCTACCGGGACAGTAAACACTGAAGCTTTCTTT.

V and J are TRBV18 and TRBJ1-3, with TRBD1 matching over 8 bases. The CDR3 totals 17 residues. Germline V gene lookup returns CDR1 KGHSH and CDR2 LQKENI. V lost 3 bases, J lost 2 bases, and 9 bases stayed unmatched. The CDR3 DNA sequence: TGTGCCAGCTCACCCTTCGGACAGGGTGTAACTGGAAACACCATATATTTT. Its translation: CASSPFGQGVTGNTIYF.

This clonotype was seen ten or more times. The chain carries TRBV7-2 and TRBJ2-1, with 11 bases identical to TRBD2. Germline lookup yields CDR1 SGHTA and CDR2 FQGNSA. The CDR3 runs 20 residues. The V gene end was trimmed by 4 bases and the J gene end by 0 bases; junction bases not matched to a gene: 14. CDR3 bases: TGTGCCAGCAGCTCCACGCGTGCTAGCGGGAGGACTAGCTCCTACAATGAGCAGTTCTTC. This encodes CASSSTRASGRTSSYNEQFF.

V is TRBV2 and J is TRBJ1-2; no clear D gene. CDR1 SNHLY and CDR2 FYNNEI come from the germline V gene. Trimming removed 9 bases from V and 4 bases from J, with 12 bases in between. The CDR3 extends over 12 amino acids. The chain's CDR3 is CASDQDSYGYTF. CDR3 DNA sequence: TGTGCCAGTGACCAGGACTCCTATGGCTACACCTTC.

The chain links TRBV6-1 to TRBJ2-7; D possibly corresponds to TRBD2 (5 bases). V lost 6 bases, J lost 5 bases, and 20 bases lay in between. The CDR3 spans 15 residues. The germline gives CDR1 MNHNS, CDR2 SASEGT. In nucleotides, the CDR3 is TGTGCCAGCAGCCCCCCCGGGGTAGCCACCCACGAGCAGTACGTC. Protein product: CASSPPGVATHEQYV.

This chain links TRBV7-2 with TRBJ2-5; 9 bases agree with TRBD1. With V trimmed by 4 bases and J by 4 bases, 4 bases remained unmatched. The germline CDR1 and CDR2 sequences are SGHTA and FQGNSA. CDR3 length: 14 amino acids. The CDR3 loop is CASSYGQGRETQYF. Here the CDR3 DNA reads TGTGCCAGCAGCTACGGACAGGGGCGAGAGACCCAGTACTTC.

The rearrangement joins TRBV20-1 to TRBJ1-5; perhaps TRBD1 as D (5 bases). The CDR3 has 16 residues. The V gene lost 5 bases and the J gene lost 0 bases, with 17 bases spanning the gap. Germline V gene lookup returns CDR1 DFQATT and CDR2 SNEGSKA (reference sequence). The CDR3 region is CSAYKDGQNSNQPQHF. CDR3 coding DNA: TGCAGTGCTTATAAGGACGGACAAAATAGCAATCAGCCCCAGCATTTT.

The rearrangement joins TRBV29-1 to TRBJ2-3, with TRBD2 matching 11 bases. V trimming: 7 bases; J trimming: 3 bases; junction bases outside the gene matches: 6. The CDR3 sequence is 14 residues long. Per germline, CDR1 SQVTM and CDR2 ANQGSEA. CDR3 protein: CSADASGRTDTQYF. The CDR3 DNA sequence: TGCAGCGCTGACGCTAGCGGGAGGACAGATACGCAGTATTTT.

This clonotype has more than one count but fewer than ten. The V and J genes are TRBV5-4 and TRBJ2-1, with D unclear. The CDR3 sequence is 15 residues long. V was trimmed by 0 bases and J by 0 bases, leaving 7 bases between them. CDR1 and CDR2 (germline): SGHNT, YYREEE (reference sequence). CDR3 bases: TGTGCCAGCAGCTTGGACTTCAGCTCCTACAATGAGCAGTTCTTC. This sequence encodes CASSLDFSSYNEQFF.

This clonotype was seen many times. The V gene is TRBV7-9, the J gene TRBJ2-7; 7 nucleotides line up with TRBD1. Germline CDR1 reads SEHNR; CDR2 reads FQNEAQ (reference sequence). The trim removed 5 bases at V and 5 bases at J, leaving 6 bases unmatched. This CDR3 region has 13 residues. CDR3 protein: CASSPTGIHEQYF. In DNA, the CDR3 is TGTGCCAGCAGCCCGACAGGGATCCACGAGCAGTACTTC. The variable domain in full, with the rest retrieved from reference TRBV7-9 and TRBJ2-7, is DTGVSQNPRHKITKRGQNVTFRCDPISEHNRLYWYRQTLGQGPEFLTYFQNEAQLEKSRLLSDRFSAERPKGSFSTLEIQRTEQGDSAMYLCASSPTGIHEQYFGPGTRLTVT.

The chain recombines TRBV7-2 with TRBJ1-5, with D uncertain. CDR3 length: 14 residues. CDR1 and CDR2 from the germline V gene are SGHTA and FQGNSA. Trimming pared 5 bases from V and 2 bases from J, leaving 10 bases between. The CDR3 loop reads CASSPRQGNQPQHF. CDR3 sequence (DNA): TGTGCCAGCAGCCCCCGGCAGGGCAATCAGCCCCAGCATTTT.

This clonotype was counted a few times. The rearrangement links TRBV4-1 to TRBJ2-2; 8 bases are a match to TRBD1. This CDR3 is 16 amino acids long. The V gene end was trimmed by 2 bases and the J gene end by 5 bases; junction bases not matched to a gene: 7. CDR1 is MGHRA and CDR2 is YSYEKL in the germline V gene. This CDR3 is CASSQTTGALTGELFF. CDR3 nucleotide sequence: TGCGCCAGCAGCCAAACGACAGGGGCGTTGACCGGGGAGCTGTTTTTT.

The rearrangement joins TRBV7-2 to TRBJ2-7; 7 positions match TRBD1. With 7 bases clipped from V and 0 bases from J, the junction kept 9 bases outside the gene matches. CDR1 SGHTA and CDR2 FQGNSA come from the germline V gene. This CDR3 is 15 amino acids long. The CDR3 reads CASKRQGLSSYEQYF. The CDR3 DNA follows: TGTGCCAGCAAAAGACAGGGCCTTAGCTCCTACGAGCAGTACTTC.

The gene calls are TRBV5-8 and TRBJ2-5; perhaps TRBD2 as D (5 bases). Trimming stripped 0 bases from V and 5 bases from J, with 11 bases between. The CDR3 runs to 14 residues. The germline V gene has CDR1 SGHTS and CDR2 YDEGEE. The CDR3: CASSLEASPETQYF. The CDR3 DNA reads as TGTGCCAGCAGCTTGGAGGCTAGCCCGGAGACCCAGTACTTC.

The table lists this clonotype with a few counts. The rearrangement links TRBV4-1 to TRBJ2-3; the D gene could be TRBD1 or TRBD2 (6 bases each). Trimming removed 2 bases at V and 2 bases at J, with 14 bases between. CDR3 size: 16 residues. CDR1 and CDR2 from the germline V gene are MGHRA and YSYEKL. The CDR3 here is CASSQWGAGTTDTQYF. CDR3 nucleotide sequence: TGCGCCAGCAGCCAATGGGGGGCAGGGACCACAGATACGCAGTATTTT.

In this sample, this clonotype turned up a few times. The chain is built from TRBV12-3 or TRBV12-4 and TRBJ2-1; TRBD2 agrees at 11 bases. The CDR3 totals 15 residues. V was clipped by 7 bases and J by 4 bases; unmatched bases: 6. CDR3 protein: CASTYSGREYNEQFF. The CDR3 region has the DNA TGTGCCAGCACCTATAGCGGGAGGGAGTACAATGAGCAGTTCTTC.

This chain joins TRBV5-4 and TRBJ2-1; D gene unclear. The germline gives CDR1 SGHNT, CDR2 YYREEE (reference sequence). Between the trimmed V and J ends, which lost 0 bases and 9 bases, there was a span of 10 bases. The CDR3 is 13 amino acids. CDR3: CASSLGVQPEQFF. CDR3 coding DNA: TGTGCCAGCAGCTTGGGCGTTCAGCCTGAGCAGTTCTTC.

V is TRBV20-1 and J is TRBJ1-4, with a possible D match to TRBD1 (6 bases). This CDR3 comprises 11 residues. V lost 8 bases and J 7 bases, leaving 11 bases between the germline ends. The germline V gene has CDR1 DFQATT and CDR2 SNEGSKA (reference sequence). The CDR3 spells CSRQGGEKLFF. CDR3 in DNA: TGCAGTCGACAAGGGGGTGAAAAACTGTTTTTT.